The present TCR beta chain was sequenced within a study of tumor-infiltrating lymphocytes in primary liver carcinoma (TCRdb year 2017). Background for the entire study: Between late 2015 and early 2016, roughly five patients in China with histopathologically diagnosed primary liver carcinoma had surgical resection. TCRbeta repertoire sequencing, expression microarrays and whole-exome sequencing were combined in the study across five regions of each liver tumor, with adjacent normal tissue and blood also included. Each sample produced about 3.5 to 7.5 million productive TCRbeta reads, and read depth showed no significant difference between tissue types. High reproducibility was observed for the technical replicate repertoires, with mean shared-clone rates roughly 0.87 and correlation coefficients above 0.98. Hepatocellular carcinoma (four) or combined HCC and intrahepatic cholangiocarcinoma (one) was present in the five patients, who were three men and two women aged 30 to 69 years. A total of 35 or so specimens from 5 patients went through TCRbeta repertoire sequencing, namely 25 tumor regions, 5 adjacent noncancerous liver tissues and 5 peripheral blood samples. The five patients had tumors of stage T1-T3 N0M0, with maximum diameters ranging from 4.2 to 10 cm. Beyond this particular receptor, the publication reports: Since the samples were bulk and unsorted, there was no way to compare CD4+ and CD8+ T cell repertoires. The top 250 clones accounted for a significantly greater share of the repertoire in tumors than in blood (p = 0.039). Repertoire overlap was higher between tumor regions (mean roughly 35%) than tumor-adjacent (approximately 17%) or tumor-blood (14%) pairs, consistent with antigen-driven expansion. Only the TCR beta chain was sequenced, which likely underestimates true repertoire diversity because unpaired alpha chains were not captured. With just a few patients in the study, the authors point out that the findings should be validated in a larger study.

This clonotype was counted many times. Its antigen remains undetermined. No much larger clone is present one base from it, and per-base qualities are unavailable. Counted from cysteine to phenylalanine, this CDR3 has 15 amino acids. Solely the CDR3 DNA is kept, with 45 bases framed from the first base. From the germline V gene, CDR1 is MNHEY and CDR2 is SVGAGI. V is pared back by 5 bases and J by 0 bases, with 11 bases lying between the germline termini. RNA from unsorted whole blood was extracted with TRIzol reagent, and germline DNA was obtained with the DNeasy Blood & Tissue kit. At the time of sampling, the patients had chronic HBV infection and had not received any treatment. Approximately 3.8 milliliters of peripheral blood were collected into K2EDTA tubes before surgery. Using a constant-region primer and ProtoScript II reverse transcriptase, TCRbeta-specific cDNA was reverse-transcribed from about 0.45 ug total RNA. The TCRbeta libraries were prepared through three rounds of nested multiplex PCR following a slightly modified ARM-PCR procedure. Each of the first two PCR rounds ran for about 10 cycles using multiplex TRBV1-TRBV30 forward primers together with a Cbeta reverse primer. Sample barcodes and Illumina adapters were attached in a final 25-cycle PCR using Deep VentR polymerase. Amplicons of 200-500 bp were gel-purified with a QIAquick gel extraction kit before sequencing. TCRbeta amplicons were sequenced on an Illumina HiSeq 2500 with 250-bp paired-end reads. Per the authors' processing: To recover full CDR3 sequences, reads were quality-trimmed using Trimmomatic v0.33 and paired reads were then merged using FLASH v1.2.11. MiGEC v1.2.1b assigned V, D and J germline segments to the rearranged TCRbeta sequences. Clonotype statistics, along with Shannon-Wiener diversity indices, were calculated using VDJtools v1.0.0. To cut down on sampling bias, every analysis after diversity analysis relied on just the 250 most abundant clonotypes from each sample. Using fastp at Q25 and MiXCR, TCRdb reprocessed the public reads and kept productive beta chains. Rows are unified per CDR3 protein, each entry keeping the most common DNA and genes. The V and J calls come from TCRdb's annotation, not from the publication. Present in this sample are about 320,000 distinct CDR3 sequences, 55% to 65% of which were seen just once. The ten largest clonotypes hold roughly 10% of the sample.

The sequenced sample consisted of peripheral blood. This receptor was obtained from a man in his forties with primary liver carcinoma and hepatitis B virus infection. The receptor chain draws on TRBV6-5 and TRBJ2-1; TRBD2 could be the D gene, as 6 bases match. The nucleotide sequence is given as TGTGCCAGCAGTGCTAGCGCCCTCTCCTACAATGAGCAGTTCTTC. Translated, this gives CASSASALSYNEQFF.